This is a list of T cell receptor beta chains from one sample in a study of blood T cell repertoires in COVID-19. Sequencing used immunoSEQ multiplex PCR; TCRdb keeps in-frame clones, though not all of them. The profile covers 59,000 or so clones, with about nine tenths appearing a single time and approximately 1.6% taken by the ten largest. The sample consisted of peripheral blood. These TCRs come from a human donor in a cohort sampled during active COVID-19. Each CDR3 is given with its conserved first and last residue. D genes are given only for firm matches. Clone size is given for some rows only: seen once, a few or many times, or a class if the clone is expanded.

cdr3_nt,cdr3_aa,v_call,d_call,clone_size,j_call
TGTGCCAGCAGCTTAGCTCTAGCGGGAGGCAGCTCCTACAATGAGCAGTTCTTC,CASSLALAGGSSYNEQFF,TRBV7-6,TRBD2,few,TRBJ2-1
TGTGCCAGCAGCTTACGCGGGAGAGAAGGGAATGAGCAGTTCTTC,CASSLRGREGNEQFF,TRBV7-9,TRBD2,.,TRBJ2-1
TGTGCCAGTAGTATGGACCTACTAAGCGGGAGGGCCAGAGAGCAGTACTTC,CASSMDLLSGRAREQYF,TRBV19,TRBD2,.,TRBJ2-7
TGTGCCAGCAGCCTCGACAGGGCCTATGGCTACACCTTC,CASSLDRAYGYTF,TRBV5-4,TRBD1,.,TRBJ1-2
TGTGCCAGCTCACCACAGGGGGCTGGGGAGACCCAGTACTTC,CASSPQGAGETQYF,TRBV18,TRBD1,.,TRBJ2-5
TGTGCCAGCAGCCAACGGTCCTCAGGGGTTCAAGAGACCCAGTACTTC,CASSQRSSGVQETQYF,TRBV3-1/TRBV3-2,.,.,TRBJ2-5
TGTGCCAGCAGTGAGAGGGGGGGGAACACTGAAGCTTTCTTT,CASSERGGNTEAFF,TRBV6-1,.,.,TRBJ1-1
TGTGCCAGCAGCTTTTTTCCGGGTTCGGGAGAGACCCAGTACTTC,CASSFFPGSGETQYF,TRBV7-6,.,.,TRBJ2-5
TGTGCCAGCAGCAGTAGCGGGAGAAAACTAGCCAAAAACATTCAGTACTTC,CASSSSGRKLAKNIQYF,TRBV7-8,TRBD2,.,TRBJ2-4
TGTGCCAGCAGCTACAGGAGTGCAGGGTTTAATGAAAAACTGTTTTTT,CASSYRSAGFNEKLFF,TRBV11-2,.,.,TRBJ1-4
TGCAGTGCTAGAGTACGGAGCATTCAGTACTTC,CSARVRSIQYF,TRBV20-1,.,.,TRBJ2-4
TGCAGTGCACTTCCCATTCCCGAGCAGTACTTC,CSALPIPEQYF,TRBV20-1,.,.,TRBJ2-7
TGTGCCAGCAGAAGGATAAGGGGGCCTGGGGCCAACGTCCTGACTTTC,CASRRIRGPGANVLTF,TRBV3-1/TRBV3-2,TRBD1,once,TRBJ2-6
TGTGCCAGCAGTCCGTCGCGCGGGGCCATTCAGTACTTC,CASSPSRGAIQYF,TRBV12-3/TRBV12-4,.,.,TRBJ2-4
TGTGCCAGCAGCCAAGGGCAGGGGGCGACGGGAGGCTACACCTTC,CASSQGQGATGGYTF,TRBV14,TRBD1,.,TRBJ1-2
TGCAGCGCTAGCCCGGGGCAGGGGGGTCAAGAGACCCAGTACTTC,CSASPGQGGQETQYF,TRBV29-1,.,once,TRBJ2-5
TGTGCCAGCAGTTACTCTCAATACGAGCAGTACTTC,CASSYSQYEQYF,TRBV6-2/TRBV6-3,.,many,TRBJ2-7
TGTGCCAGCAGTGAAGCAGGATGGGCGACCTACGAGCAGTACTTC,CASSEAGWATYEQYF,TRBV6-1,.,.,TRBJ2-7
TGTGCCAGCAGTTACGCGGACAGGGGCACCGGGGAGCTGTTTTTT,CASSYADRGTGELFF,TRBV6-6,TRBD1,.,TRBJ2-2
TGTGCCAGCAGTCAGGAGGGAGGTGAGCAGTTCTTC,CASSQEGGEQFF,TRBV12-3/TRBV12-4,.,.,TRBJ2-1
TGTGCCAGCACCACCCCGAGAGAGCAGTACTTC,CASTTPREQYF,TRBV28,.,.,TRBJ2-7
TGTGCCAGCAGAGGTACAGGGGGGCACGAGCAGTACTTC,CASRGTGGHEQYF,TRBV25-1,TRBD1,.,TRBJ2-7
TGTGCCACCAGTGACCCCGGACAGGGGAGGAATCAGCCCCAGCATTTT,CATSDPGQGRNQPQHF,TRBV24-1,TRBD1,few,TRBJ1-5